This T cell receptor beta chain was retrieved from a study of CD8 T cells in ankylosing spondylitis. The study's findings and limits: A TCR beta motif of about 8 highly homologous variants appeared characteristic of ankylosing spondylitis blood.

TCRdb reanalysed the 5' RACE reads using MiXCR and keeps one entry per CDR3 protein. The table has 700,000 to 850,000 distinct CDR3 sequences, roughly 12% seen once; the top ten hold under 0.6%. Germline CDR1 reads SGHRS; CDR2 reads YFSETQ. CDR3 size: 16 residues. V was pared by 3 bases and J by 2 bases, with 9 bases of the junction left unmatched. As for this clonotype: The antigen remains undetermined.

Material: blood, either unsorted or a sorted T cell fraction (not recorded which). This TCR came from a male donor with ankylosing spondylitis. The rearrangement uses TRBV5-1 and TRBJ2-3; 7 nucleotides agree with TRBD1. CDR3: CASSYGNTGDTDTQYF. The CDR3 DNA reads as TGCGCCAGCAGCTATGGTAATACAGGGGACACAGATACGCAGTATTTT.